This T cell receptor beta chain was recovered during a study of response to subunit inactivated influenza vaccine (dated by TCRdb to between 2018 and 2020). At the level of the whole study: Deep quantitative T cell receptor repertoire profiling was used in the study to track responses to a trivalent subunit inactivated influenza vaccine.

Library preparation used RT-PCR. Reads for this sample came from an Illumina HiSeq 2500. In-frame beta chains were kept once TCRdb had trimmed the public reads at Q25 with fastp and called clones with MiXCR. Each record represents a unique CDR3 protein, reported with the most common genes and DNA among its rows. This sample has approximately 700,000 distinct CDR3 sequences in its table, and less than 20% of those were observed once. The biggest ten clones account for 11% of the sample. General study outcomes and caveats: The authors suggested that each seasonal influenza vaccination may recruit only a limited number of new T cells.

A note on this clonotype: No cognate antigen has been identified for it. No quality values exist for individual bases; no much larger clone is one base distant.

The CDR3 sequence holds 16 residues, the cysteine and phenylalanine included. The retained sequence is limited to the CDR3, 48 bases, with the frame set at the first base. CDR1 and CDR2, looked up from the germline V gene (reference sequence), are DFQATT and SNEGSKA. The germline V end is reduced by 1 base and the J end by 9 bases; junction bases left unmatched: 11. The TCR originated in a man in his forties or fifties who received an inactivated influenza vaccine. Donor details come from another sample of the same person, matched by shared clones. The chain is made from TRBV20-1 and TRBJ2-1, and TRBD2 aligns with 11 junction nucleotides. The sample in question was PBMCs from blood, obtained approximately 12 days after vaccination. The nucleotide sequence is given as TGCAGTGCTAGAGGGCCTAGCGGGAGGCGCAGTACTGAGCAGTTCTTC. Protein translation: CSARGPSGRRSTEQFF.